This T cell receptor (beta chain) was sequenced during a study of cytomegalovirus exposure and HLA in healthy donors listed by TCRdb under 2017. For the wider study: An earlier analysis of some 500 of the donors reported approximately 270 Gb of sequence data and roughly 110 million unique TCR beta sequences from some 180 million T cells. An early release covering roughly 580 HLA-typed donors comprised about 320 gigabases of sequencing data and around 80 million unique TCR sequences. Among the approximately 400 genotyped donors, approximately 76% belonged to the genetic ancestry cluster associated with self-reported Caucasian donors. The aim of the study was to test whether cataloging public T cell receptors could identify signatures of past pathogen exposure. The study profiled the T cell repertoires of under 700 subjects by immunosequencing and related them to cytomegalovirus serostatus. Besides the first cohort of roughly 700 subjects, a separate validation cohort made up of 120 or so different subjects was used. High-throughput TCR immunosequencing, statistical association of individual TCRs with disease status, and machine learning were combined to predict cytomegalovirus infection status. A later analysis re-analyzed previously published TCR beta repertoires from roughly 630 donors and added high-resolution HLA genotyping to study TCR occurrence patterns. The later analysis used no new phenotypic data to find candidate immune exposures, relying instead on TCR beta sequences and their occurrence across donors. An earlier analysis of roughly 580 of the donors used high-throughput TCR beta sequencing to judge whether each TCR beta V gene segment behaved as functional or pseudogenic. Alongside the repertoire data, information on donor age, sex, ethnicity and CMV serostatus was compiled. A later genetic analysis took genome-wide SNP genotypes for 398 of the 666 donors and used that subset as a discovery cohort. All discovery cohort repertoires had been generated on a single sequencing platform. HLA typing covered class I and class II loci at four-digit resolution. The number of typed donors differed by locus: about 620-640 for A, B, C, DRB1 and DQB1; some 540 for DQA1; approximately 610 for DPA1; and some 430 for DPB1. Several DR-DQ haplotypes were handled as single units for association and clustering, since linkage in the cohort was strong. Across approximately 400 genotyped donors of the cohort, an average of roughly 250,000 unique TCR beta nucleotide sequences per donor were sequenced, and around 19% of those sequences were non-productive.

The cohort comprised some 680 healthy bone marrow donors. Cohort members were all nominally healthy when sampled, although unrecorded immune exposures were likely present. The donor was CMV seropositive and belonged to the group of a few hundred seropositive cohort members. A peripheral blood sample was collected from each donor, and TCR beta sequencing was performed on peripheral blood mononuclear cells. Genomic DNA was extracted from the blood cell samples with the Qiagen DNeasy Blood Extraction Kit. Study-level results and caveats: In a later analysis, HLA-associated TCR beta chains were found to be more clonally expanded and to have lower generation probabilities than equally common non-associated chains. Linkage disequilibrium might explain the correlated functional status among segregating V segments, but an unknown experimental factor could not be excluded. The authors suggested that the approach could potentially be generalized to other disease states and immunological phenotypes. In an earlier analysis of some 550 of the donors, most TCR beta V segments were observed in productive rearrangements about 90% or about 30% of the time, broadly matching IMGT annotations. The earlier analysis of some 560 of the donors excluded roughly 17 rarely observed V segments, including chromosome 9 orphons, because counts were too low. Strong co-occurrence of HLA alleles, especially DR and DQ, made assigning TCR associations to individual alleles difficult. A few of the identified cytomegalovirus-associated TCR beta chains were confirmed in vitro to be specific for cytomegalovirus antigens. A cluster of highly shared sequence variants was judged likely to represent a technical artifact of the sequencing pipeline. Only TCR beta chains were sequenced in this cohort, and the absence of alpha or paired-chain data limited detectable features. Across donors, most TCR sequences were observed very rarely, whereas some public TCRs were present in many individuals. The classifier was reported to diagnose cytomegalovirus status with high specificity and sensitivity in both the original and validation cohorts. At a false discovery rate of 0.05, a later analysis linked under 20,000 TCR beta sequences to specific HLA alleles. A further reported finding was that TCR beta sequences accurately predicted the HLA-A and HLA-B alleles for most subjects in the first cohort. In the study, about 150 TCR beta chains were listed as associated with cytomegalovirus. According to a later genetic analysis, donors in an Asian-associated ancestry cluster had fewer N-insertions in productive TCRs than the roughly 670-donor mean. In a later analysis, TCR association rates were found to vary across HLA loci, with the most associated TCRs seen for DRB1 alleles and the fewest for HLA-C alleles. Because the 87-base-pair reads could not distinguish some IMGT-functional V segments, including TRBV6-2 and TRBV6-3, those segments were excluded. For the cohort, immune exposure information was limited to CMV serostatus. The presence/absence analyses assumed that sequencing depth was roughly uniform across donors, and that assumption may not be true. An association between a missense DCLRE1C variant and V-gene and J-gene trimming of TCR beta chains was found in a later genetic analysis and replicated in an independent cohort. A later analysis reported that several top co-occurrence clusters appeared linked to parvovirus B19, influenza, CMV and Epstein-Barr virus. According to a later analysis, most CMV-associated TCR beta chains appeared to be HLA-restricted, and the HLA associations seemed to be driven largely by CMV exposure. Because HLA typing was unavailable for some donors at each locus, only the typed subset was used in association tests.

As for this clone: The antigen it recognizes is unknown. Within one base of it there is no much larger clone, and no base qualities were kept. The same CDR3 arises from other DNA sequences in this sample as well.

There are 12 amino acids in the CDR3, from cysteine to phenylalanine inclusive. The retained sequence is limited to the CDR3, 36 bases, with the frame set at the first base. The germline V gene (reference sequence) yields GTSNPN for CDR1 and SVGIG for CDR2. The germline ends are 4 bases apart after V is trimmed by 3 bases and J by 2 bases. The method was the immunoSEQ multiplex PCR assay. For the multiplex PCR, a mixture combining 60 forward primers for TCR Vbeta segments and 13 reverse primers for TCR Jbeta segments was used. A multiplex PCR assay on genomic DNA amplified the CDR3 region of rearranged TCR beta genes. The amplified TCR beta libraries were sequenced on the Illumina HiSeq System as 87-base-pair reads. In the original analysis: Across the roughly 600 repertoires, a later analysis counted around 80 million unique TCR beta chains, about 10 million of which were shared by at least two donors. To remove PCR and sequencing errors, raw reads were error-corrected and collapsed into unique sequences using a nearest-neighbor algorithm that merged closely related sequences. V, D and J gene segments were assigned by aligning CDR3 sequences to IMGT reference sequences. Each retained sequence needed at least a six-nucleotide match to both a V gene segment and a J gene segment. A rearrangement was called productive if the CDR3 had no stop codons and remained in frame with V and J, and every other rearrangement was called non-productive. CDR3 was defined according to IMGT convention as the region running from the second conserved V-encoded cysteine to the conserved J-encoded phenylalanine. The earlier analysis of some 550 of the donors excluded any sequence lacking an unambiguous match to a single V gene segment. An earlier analysis of about 590 of the donors classified V segments as functional when productive rearrangements were above 56.7% and as segregating when the standard deviation between donors was above 5%. To diagnose cytomegalovirus status from the catalog of TCR beta chain sequences, a statistical classification framework was built. In a later analysis, V and J genes were assigned by comparing TCR nucleotide sequences against IMGT/GENE-DB human TR gene sequences. The TCRdist pipeline was used in a later analysis to assign CDR3 sequences and most-parsimonious VDJ recombination scenarios. A later analysis defined each TCR beta chain by its CDR3 amino acid sequence plus V-gene family, and excluded reads lacking a unique V-gene family. A later analysis removed roughly 590 highly shared, low-generation-probability nucleotide sequences to deal with suspected cross-contamination and a sequencing artifact. In a later analysis, a clonal expansion index for each public chain was calculated from normalized within-repertoire ranks of inferred template counts. A later analysis computed generation probabilities with a VDJ recombination model fitted to out-of-frame rearrangements, and checked the results against IGoR. In a later analysis, hypergeometric tests were used to score TCR-TCR, TCR-HLA and TCR-CMV co-occurrence, with a repertoire-size bias correction applied to TCR pairs. False discovery rates were estimated in a later analysis by permuting HLA or CMV assignments 20 times. In a later analysis, co-occurring TCRs were grouped using DBSCAN, and TCRdist sequence similarity was added for clustering within HLA-allele-positive subsets. Repertoires with fewer than 30,000 or more than 120,000 public chains, plus five repertoires with anomalous nucleotide sharing, were excluded from co-occurrence clustering. Imported from immuneACCESS, the table was reduced by TCRdb to in-frame sequences with V and J called. These copies leave out some clones; in studies compared against another copy, an unresolved V gene accounts for under half, and the cause of the remainder is not known. Clonal size and the V and J genes are those of that table, whereas D and trimming came from the DNA. A total of about 160,000 clones appear in this sample, about three quarters of them only once. The ten largest make up 2.5% to 3.5% of the sample.

The sequence links TRBV30 to TRBJ2-2; the D gene cannot be named for sure. The sequence was collected from a woman in her fifties or sixties in good health and CMV-seropositive. The specimen was PBMCs. The CDR3 sequence is CAWSLNTGELFF. The DNA is as follows: TGTGCCTGGAGCTTAAACACCGGGGAGCTGTTTTTT.